Following are 21 T cell receptor beta chains from one sample sequenced in a study of T cells in Graves' hyperthyroidism and ophthalmopathy. From RNA transcripts, TCR beta CDR3 regions were amplified. A set of HTBI primers served as the primers for a first-round RT-PCR of the TCR CDR3. TCRdb processed the multiplex PCR reads anew with MiXCR; each CDR3 protein has one entry. The table has around 540,000 distinct CDR3 sequences, around 42% seen once. The sample was peripheral blood or thyroid tissue (not recorded which). These receptors all come from a young woman with Graves' hyperthyroidism.

The chain employs TRBV20-1 and TRBJ2-7, with a possible D match to TRBD1 (6 bases). The V gene's germline CDR1 is DFQATT and CDR2 SNEGSKA (reference sequence). This CDR3 spans 13 amino acids. V shed 6 bases and J shed 3 bases, with 15 bases lying between them. DNA for the CDR3: TGCAGTGCAGCCCGGACAGAAGACTACGAGCAGTACTTC. Encoded protein: CSAARTEDYEQYF.

This clonotype appeared a few times. The J gene is TRBJ1-1, the V gene TRBV14; 10 positions agree with TRBD1. This CDR3 is 14 amino acids long. CDR1 and CDR2 (germline): SGHDN, FVKESK. V lost 4 bases and J lost 6; bases outside the gene matches: 5. The CDR3 is CASSLGQGVPEAFF. For the CDR3, the DNA is TGTGCCAGCAGCCTAGGACAGGGGGTGCCTGAAGCTTTCTTT.

The chain couples TRBV11-2 to TRBJ1-2; no clear D gene. Looked up from germline, CDR1 is SGHAT and CDR2 is FQNNGV. The CDR3 length is 14 residues. The ends were cut back, 1 base at V and 5 bases at J, with 11 bases in the middle. The CDR3 DNA sequence: TGTGCCAGCAGCTTAGTCTTAAAGGGTTATGGCTACACCTTC. Protein product: CASSLVLKGYGYTF.

This sequence joins TRBV7-8 and TRBJ2-7, with TRBD2 identical over 9 bases. The CDR3 loop spans 15 amino acids. The J segment lost 6 bases and the V segment lost 5 bases, leaving 11 bases of the junction unmatched. Per the germline V gene, CDR1 is SGHVS and CDR2 is FQNEAQ. This CDR3 reads CASSENRGLALEQYF. The DNA for the CDR3 is TGTGCCAGCAGCGAAAACAGGGGACTAGCTCTCGAGCAGTACTTC.

This chain connects TRBV7-2 to TRBJ2-7; D is unclear. Germline CDR1 is SGHTA and CDR2 is FQGNSA. This CDR3 is 10 amino acids long. V was cut by 8 bases and J by 7 bases, with 9 bases left in between. Written as DNA, the CDR3 is TGTGCCAGCGGCGTGAGGGAGCAGTACTTC. Translated: CASGVREQYF.

This chain connects TRBV2 to TRBJ1-2; possible D gene TRBD1, 5 bases. Germline CDR1 reads SNHLY; CDR2 reads FYNNEI. The CDR3 length is 14 residues. V lost 0 bases and J lost 7, with 12 bases in between. As DNA, the CDR3 is TGTGCCAGCAGTGAAGCAGAGTTGACAGCTGGCTACACCTTC. It codes for CASSEAELTAGYTF.

In this sample, this clonotype turned up many times. The chain carries TRBV10-3 and TRBJ2-5; 7 nucleotides align to TRBD1. Germline V gives CDR1 ENHRY, CDR2 SYGVKD. The CDR3 loop spans 14 amino acids. The trim removed 0 bases at V and 3 bases at J, leaving 1 base unmatched. The DNA of the CDR3 is TGTGCCATCAGTGAGTCAACAGGGGAAGAGACCCAGTACTTC. It specifies CAISESTGEETQYF.

This clonotype was seen at least ten times. The rearrangement joins TRBV2 to TRBJ1-5; TRBD1 agrees at 9 bases. CDR3 length: 14 amino acids. The germline CDR1 and CDR2 sequences are SNHLY and FYNNEI. V trimming: 4 bases; J trimming: 7 bases; junction bases outside the gene matches: 5. The CDR3 loop reads CASSVGQGRQPQHF. Here the CDR3 DNA reads TGTGCCAGCAGTGTGGGACAGGGACGCCAGCCCCAGCATTTT.

This clonotype was picked up one time. The rearrangement links TRBV2 to TRBJ2-3; 12 bases are shared with TRBD2. The CDR3 contains 15 residues. Germline V gives CDR1 SNHLY, CDR2 FYNNEI. The ends lost 5 bases at V and 5 bases at J; junction bases unmatched: 5. The CDR3 is CASSPTSGSGDTQYF. The CDR3 DNA reads TGTGCCAGCAGTCCGACTAGCGGGAGTGGAGATACGCAGTATTTT.

This chain joins TRBV7-3 and TRBJ2-1, with 9 positions matching TRBD1. V lost 4 bases to trimming and J lost 2 bases; unmatched junction nucleotides: 3. Germline CDR1 SGHTA, CDR2 FQGTGA. The CDR3 runs to 15 residues. The CDR3 reads CASSSRDRAYNEQFF. CDR3 DNA sequence: TGTGCCAGCAGCTCGCGGGACAGGGCCTACAATGAGCAGTTCTTC.

This clonotype has at least ten counts. The chain recombines TRBV2 with TRBJ2-7; perhaps TRBD2 as D (5 bases). The V gene lost 4 bases and the J gene lost 6 bases, with 7 bases spanning the gap. The CDR3 totals 11 residues. Germline V gene lookup returns CDR1 SNHLY and CDR2 FYNNEI. The CDR3 bases are TGTGCCAGCAGTGCCGCGGGCGAGCAGTACTTC. Amino acids: CASSAAGEQYF.

The chain is built from TRBV2 and TRBJ1-5; D ambiguous. The germline V gene has CDR1 SNHLY and CDR2 FYNNEI. The CDR3 covers 12 residues. V was cut by 10 bases and J by 5 bases, with 12 bases left in between. CDR3 bases: TGTGCCACCCGACGCTCCGATCAGCCCCAGCATTTT. It specifies CATRRSDQPQHF.

The rearrangement links TRBV7-9 to TRBJ1-5; tentative D call: TRBD1 (6 bases). The CDR3 is 15 amino acids. Germline V gene sequence: CDR1 SEHNR, CDR2 FQNEAQ (reference sequence). V was shortened by 6 bases and J by 9 bases, with 21 bases between the two germline ends. The CDR3 sequence: CASRLDRPASGPQHF. The CDR3 region has the DNA TGTGCCAGCAGACTCGACAGGCCTGCTTCGGGGCCCCAGCATTTT.

This clonotype was seen ten or more times. The chain links TRBV7-6 to TRBJ1-1, with 7 bases fitting TRBD1. The CDR3 is 17 residues long. Losses at the gene ends were 1 base for V and 0 bases for J; bases not matched to a gene: 8. Per germline, CDR1 SGHVS and CDR2 FNYEAQ. CDR3 DNA: TGTGCCAGCAGCTTAGGCCCCAGGGGGTCGATGAACACTGAAGCTTTCTTT. Amino acid sequence: CASSLGPRGSMNTEAFF.

The J gene is TRBJ1-6, the V gene TRBV6-2 or TRBV6-3; D unresolved. The CDR3 loop spans 14 amino acids. Germline V CDR1 and CDR2: MNHEY, SVGEGT. Trimming removed 2 bases from V and 8 bases from J, with 10 bases in between. CDR3 coding DNA: TGTGCCAGCAGTTACGGGTTTTCGGATTCACCCCTCCACTTT. Translating it yields CASSYGFSDSPLHF.

This clonotype was picked up a small number of times. The CDR3 sequence is CASTRRGLDTEAFF. The CDR3 DNA follows: TGTGCCAGTACCCGGCGGGGGCTGGACACTGAAGCTTTCTTT. The chain employs TRBV19 and TRBJ1-1; the D gene is possibly TRBD1 (6 bases). V lost 7 bases and J lost 3, with 15 bases in between. The CDR3 consists of 14 residues. Germline assignment: CDR1 LNHDA and CDR2 SQIVND (reference sequence).

A few counts support this clonotype. The chain combines TRBV2 with TRBJ1-2, with TRBD1 matching 10 bases. CDR3 length: 18 residues. Germline V lookup: CDR1 SNHLY, CDR2 FYNNEI. Losses at the gene ends were 6 bases for V and 1 base for J; bases not matched to a gene: 14. The CDR3 spells CASSGSRDRGRRNYGYTF. The CDR3 nucleotides read TGTGCCAGCAGCGGCTCGAGGGACAGGGGAAGGCGTAACTATGGCTACACCTTC.

The rearrangement uses TRBV20-1 and TRBJ2-2, with 9 positions matching TRBD2. V gave up 4 bases and J gave up 3 bases; unmatched junction bases: 6. The CDR3 sequence is 15 residues long. Germline V CDR1 and CDR2: DFQATT, SNEGSKA (reference sequence). CDR3 nucleotide sequence: TGCAGTGCTATTGGACTAGCGCCTTACACCGGGGAGCTGTTTTTT. Translation gives CSAIGLAPYTGELFF.

Many counts were recorded for this clonotype. This chain joins TRBV15 and TRBJ1-5; TRBD1 is a possible D gene (6 bases). V lost 1 base and J lost 6, with 13 bases in between. Germline-derived CDR1 and CDR2 are LNHNV and YYDKDF (reference sequence). This CDR3 contains 15 residues. This CDR3 is CATSRGPGGGQPQHF. The DNA for the CDR3 is TGTGCCACCAGCAGAGGTCCGGGGGGCGGTCAGCCCCAGCATTTT.

About this clonotype itself: This sequence may be a read error, since a much larger clone differs from it by one base. The chain combines TRBV10-2 with TRBJ2-7; 7 bases line up with TRBD1. V dropped 10 bases and J dropped 2; count of bases not matched to a gene: 5. CDR1 and CDR2 from the germline V gene are WSHSY and SAAADI. There are 12 residues in the CDR3. CDR3 amino acids: CATMDRPYEQYF. The CDR3 DNA reads TGCGCCACTATGGACAGGCCCTACGAGCAGTACTTC.

This chain links TRBV10-3 with TRBJ2-5; 8 bases fit TRBD1. Germline CDR1 is ENHRY and CDR2 is SYGVKD. CDR3 length equals 16 residues. Germline trimming cut 10 bases from V and 4 bases from J; bases unmatched to any gene: 17. The CDR3 DNA reads as TGTGCCAGCAGCCAAGATGGCAGCAGGGGGCTAGAGACCCAGTACTTC. Translating gives CASSQDGSRGLETQYF.